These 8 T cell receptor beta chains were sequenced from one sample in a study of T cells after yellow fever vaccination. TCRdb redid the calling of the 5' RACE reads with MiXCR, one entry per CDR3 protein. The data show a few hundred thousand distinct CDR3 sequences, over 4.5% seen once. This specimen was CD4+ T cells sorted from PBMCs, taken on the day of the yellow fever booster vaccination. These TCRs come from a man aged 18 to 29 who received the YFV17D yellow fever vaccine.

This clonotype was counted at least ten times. CDR3 DNA: TGCAGTGCTAGAGATACTAGCGGGGGGGCCGCAGAGACCCAGTACTTC. Translation gives CSARDTSGGAAETQYF. The V call is TRBV20-1, the J call TRBJ2-5; 13 positions match TRBD2. Trimming at V came to 0 bases and at J to 4 bases, leaving 5 bases not matched to a gene. The CDR3 is made up of 16 amino acids. Germline CDR1 and CDR2: DFQATT and SNEGSKA (reference sequence).

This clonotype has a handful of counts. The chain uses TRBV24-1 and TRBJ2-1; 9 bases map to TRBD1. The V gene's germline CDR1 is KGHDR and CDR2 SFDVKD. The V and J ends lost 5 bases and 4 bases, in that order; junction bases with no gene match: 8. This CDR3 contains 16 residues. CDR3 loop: CATSGGTGTRYNEQFF. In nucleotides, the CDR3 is TGTGCCACCAGTGGGGGGACAGGGACAAGATACAATGAGCAGTTCTTC.

CDR3 sequence reads: CASSQGGGPGELFF. The CDR3 DNA reads as TGTGCCAGCAGCCAAGGTGGCGGCCCCGGGGAGCTGTTTTTT. The chain recombines TRBV3-1 with TRBJ2-2; D remains ambiguous. V lost 1 base to trimming and J lost 6 bases, with 9 bases between them. Germline V gives CDR1 LGHDT, CDR2 YNNKEL (reference sequence). The CDR3 covers 14 residues.

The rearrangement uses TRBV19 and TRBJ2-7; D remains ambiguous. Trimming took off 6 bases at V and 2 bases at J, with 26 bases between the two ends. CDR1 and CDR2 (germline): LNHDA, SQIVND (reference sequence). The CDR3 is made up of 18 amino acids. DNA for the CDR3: TGTGCCAGTAGCTCATCCCCCTTGGTTGGCAGGTCTACCTACGAGCAGTACTTC. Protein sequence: CASSSSPLVGRSTYEQYF.

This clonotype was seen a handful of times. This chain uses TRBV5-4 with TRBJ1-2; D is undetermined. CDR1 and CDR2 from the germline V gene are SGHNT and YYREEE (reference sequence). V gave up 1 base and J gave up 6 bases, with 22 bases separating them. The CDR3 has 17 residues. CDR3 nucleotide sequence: TGTGCCAGCAGCTTGTGGGGAGTTGTTGGAGGGCCGAATGGCTACACCTTC. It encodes CASSLWGVVGGPNGYTF.

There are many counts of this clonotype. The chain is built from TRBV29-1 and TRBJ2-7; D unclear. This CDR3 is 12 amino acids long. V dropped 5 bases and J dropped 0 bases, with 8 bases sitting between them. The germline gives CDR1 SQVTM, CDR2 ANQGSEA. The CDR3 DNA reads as TGCAGCGTTTACAGCAACTCCTACGAGCAGTACTTC. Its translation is CSVYSNSYEQYF.

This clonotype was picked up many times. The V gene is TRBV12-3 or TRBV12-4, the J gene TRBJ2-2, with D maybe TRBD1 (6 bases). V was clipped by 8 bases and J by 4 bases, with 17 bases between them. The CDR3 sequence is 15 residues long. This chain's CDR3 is CASLGHRAATGELFF. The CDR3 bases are TGTGCCAGCTTGGGTCACAGGGCTGCCACCGGGGAGCTGTTTTTT.

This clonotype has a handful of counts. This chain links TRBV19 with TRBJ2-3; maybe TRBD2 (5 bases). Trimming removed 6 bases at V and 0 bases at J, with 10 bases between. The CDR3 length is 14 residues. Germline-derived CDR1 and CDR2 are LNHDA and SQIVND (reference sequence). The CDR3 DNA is TGTGCCAGTAGGACTATGTCTAGCACAGATACGCAGTATTTT. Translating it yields CASRTMSSTDTQYF.